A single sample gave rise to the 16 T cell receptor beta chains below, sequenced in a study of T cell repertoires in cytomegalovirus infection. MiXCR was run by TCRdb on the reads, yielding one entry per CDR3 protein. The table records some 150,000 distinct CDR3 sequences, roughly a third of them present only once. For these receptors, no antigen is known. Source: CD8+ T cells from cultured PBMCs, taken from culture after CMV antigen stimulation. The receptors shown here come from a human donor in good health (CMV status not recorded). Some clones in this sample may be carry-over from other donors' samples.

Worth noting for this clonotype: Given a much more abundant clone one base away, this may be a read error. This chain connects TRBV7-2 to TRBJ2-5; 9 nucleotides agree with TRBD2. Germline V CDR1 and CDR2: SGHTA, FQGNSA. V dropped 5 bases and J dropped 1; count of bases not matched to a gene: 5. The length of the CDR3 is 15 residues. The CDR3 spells CASSQGLAVQETQYF. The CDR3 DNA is TGTGCCAGCAGCCAGGGACTAGCTGTCCAAGAGACCCAGTACTTC. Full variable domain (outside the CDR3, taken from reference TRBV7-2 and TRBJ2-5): GAGVSQSPSNKVTEKGKDVELRCDPISGHTALYWYRQSLGQGLEFLIYFQGNSAPDKSGLPSDRFSAERTGGSVSTLTIQRTQQEDSAVYLCASSQGLAVQETQYFGPGTRLLVL.

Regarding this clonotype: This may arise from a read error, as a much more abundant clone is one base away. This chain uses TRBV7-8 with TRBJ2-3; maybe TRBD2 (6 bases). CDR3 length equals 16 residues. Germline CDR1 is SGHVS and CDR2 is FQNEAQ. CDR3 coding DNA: TGTGCCAGCGGCTTAGTGGCGGGGCTGGGCACAGATACGCAGTATTTT. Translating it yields CASGLVAGLGTDTQYF.

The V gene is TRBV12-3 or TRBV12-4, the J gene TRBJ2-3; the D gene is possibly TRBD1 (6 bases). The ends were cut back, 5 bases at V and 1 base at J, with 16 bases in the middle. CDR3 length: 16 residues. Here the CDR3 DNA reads TGTGCCAGCAGTCTCTTAGGACAGTTCGGCACAGATACGCAGTATTTT. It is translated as CASSLLGQFGTDTQYF.

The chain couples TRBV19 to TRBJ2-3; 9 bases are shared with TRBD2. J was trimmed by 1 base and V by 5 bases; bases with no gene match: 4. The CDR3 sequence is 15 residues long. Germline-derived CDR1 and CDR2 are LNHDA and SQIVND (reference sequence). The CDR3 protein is CASSFRTSGTDTQYF. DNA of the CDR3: TGTGCCAGTAGTTTCCGGACTAGCGGCACAGATACGCAGTATTTT.

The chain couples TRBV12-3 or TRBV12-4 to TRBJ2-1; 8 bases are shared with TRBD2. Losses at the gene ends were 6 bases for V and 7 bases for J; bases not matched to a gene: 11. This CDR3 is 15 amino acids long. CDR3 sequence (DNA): TGTGCCAGCAGCTTCGGGGGGGGGACGGTAAATGAGCAGTTCTTC. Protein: CASSFGGGTVNEQFF.

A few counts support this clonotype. CDR3 amino acids: CASRPGLTSYNEQFF. DNA for the CDR3: TGTGCCAGCAGGCCCGGACTGACCTCCTACAATGAGCAGTTCTTC. The chain uses TRBV7-9 and TRBJ2-1; TRBD2 is a possible D gene (5 bases). Looked up from germline, CDR1 is SEHNR and CDR2 is FQNEAQ (reference sequence). This CDR3 spans 15 amino acids. V lost 6 bases to trimming and J lost 0 bases, with 12 bases between them. The full variable domain, its missing parts supplied by reference TRBV7-9 and TRBJ2-1, is DTGVSQNPRHKITKRGQNVTFRCDPISEHNRLYWYRQTLGQGPEFLTYFQNEAQLEKSRLLSDRFSAERPKGSFSTLEIQRTEQGDSAMYLCASRPGLTSYNEQFFGPGTRLTVL.

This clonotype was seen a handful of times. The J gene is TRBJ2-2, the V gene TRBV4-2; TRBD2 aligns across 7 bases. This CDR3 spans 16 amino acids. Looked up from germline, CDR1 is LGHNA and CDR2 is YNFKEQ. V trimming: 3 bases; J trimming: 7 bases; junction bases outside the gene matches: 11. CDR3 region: CASSQPLGGVGGELFF. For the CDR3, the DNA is TGTGCCAGCAGCCAGCCCCTGGGGGGGGTAGGCGGGGAGCTGTTTTTT.

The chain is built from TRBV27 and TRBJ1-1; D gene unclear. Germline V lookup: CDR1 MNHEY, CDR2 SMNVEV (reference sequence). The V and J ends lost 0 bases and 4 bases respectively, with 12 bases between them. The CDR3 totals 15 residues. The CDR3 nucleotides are TGTGCCAGCAGTTTATCGGGCAGTTTAATCACTGAAGCTTTCTTT. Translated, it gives CASSLSGSLITEAFF.

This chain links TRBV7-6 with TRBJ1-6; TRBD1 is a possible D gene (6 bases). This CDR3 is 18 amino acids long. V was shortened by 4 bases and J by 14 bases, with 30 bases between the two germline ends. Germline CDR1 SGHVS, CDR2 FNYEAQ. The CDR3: CASSSGGAGSHGTYSLHF. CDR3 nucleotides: TGTGCCAGCAGCTCCGGGGGGGCTGGTTCCCATGGGACCTATTCCCTCCACTTT.

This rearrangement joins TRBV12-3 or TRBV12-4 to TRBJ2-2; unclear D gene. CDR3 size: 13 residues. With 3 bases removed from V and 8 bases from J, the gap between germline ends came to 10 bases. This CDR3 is CASSFLSGGELFF. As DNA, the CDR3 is TGTGCCAGCAGTTTTTTATCAGGAGGGGAGCTGTTTTTT.

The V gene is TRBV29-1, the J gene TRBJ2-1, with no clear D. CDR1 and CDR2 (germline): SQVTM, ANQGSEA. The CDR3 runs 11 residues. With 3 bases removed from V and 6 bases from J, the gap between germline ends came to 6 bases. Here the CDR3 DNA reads TGCAGCGTTGAGGCCGCCAATGAGCAGTTCTTC. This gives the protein CSVEAANEQFF.

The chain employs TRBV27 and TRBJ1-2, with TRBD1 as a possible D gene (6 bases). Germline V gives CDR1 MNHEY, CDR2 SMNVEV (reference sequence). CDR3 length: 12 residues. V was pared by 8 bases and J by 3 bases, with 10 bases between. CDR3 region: CASGTPYYGYTF. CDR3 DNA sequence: TGTGCCAGCGGGACACCATACTATGGCTACACCTTC.

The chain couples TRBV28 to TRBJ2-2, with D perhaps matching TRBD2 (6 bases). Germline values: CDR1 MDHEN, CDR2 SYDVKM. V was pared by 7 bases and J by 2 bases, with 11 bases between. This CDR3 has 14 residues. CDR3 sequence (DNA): TGTGCCAGCAAGGGGACTTCAAACACCGGGGAGCTGTTTTTT. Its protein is CASKGTSNTGELFF.

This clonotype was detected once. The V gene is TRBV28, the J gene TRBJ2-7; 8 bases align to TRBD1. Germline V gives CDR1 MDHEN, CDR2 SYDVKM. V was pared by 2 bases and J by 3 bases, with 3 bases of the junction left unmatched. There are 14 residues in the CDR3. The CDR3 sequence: CASSLTGGFYEQYF. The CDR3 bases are TGTGCCAGCAGTTTAACAGGGGGATTCTACGAGCAGTACTTC.

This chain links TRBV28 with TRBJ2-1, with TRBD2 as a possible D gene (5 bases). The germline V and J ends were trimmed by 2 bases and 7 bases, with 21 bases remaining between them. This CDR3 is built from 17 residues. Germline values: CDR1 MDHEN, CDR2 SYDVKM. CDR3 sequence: CASSLTPGSPVGNEQFF. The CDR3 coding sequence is TGTGCCAGCAGTTTAACCCCGGGGAGTCCGGTGGGTAATGAGCAGTTCTTC.

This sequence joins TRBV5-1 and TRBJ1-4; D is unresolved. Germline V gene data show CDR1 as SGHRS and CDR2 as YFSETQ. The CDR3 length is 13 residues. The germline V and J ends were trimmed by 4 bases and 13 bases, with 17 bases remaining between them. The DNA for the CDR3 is TGCGCCAGCAGCGACGGGCTTCGCTCAGGACTGTTTTTT. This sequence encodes CASSDGLRSGLFF.